Listed below are T cell receptor beta chains from one sample, sequenced in a study of T cells in Graves' hyperthyroidism and ophthalmopathy. From the multiplex PCR reads, TCRdb called clonotypes with MiXCR, one entry per CDR3 protein. Of hundreds of thousands of distinct CDR3 sequences in the sample, just under 25% were seen once. Material for sequencing was blood. The receptors stem from a man aged 45-60 years with Graves' hyperthyroidism. Each CDR3 is given with its conserved first and last residue. The D gene is left open where the match is weak. Where a row states a size, it is once, few, many or the class of an expanded clone; other rows omit it.

CDR3nt | CDR3aa | j_gene | abundance | v_gene | d_gene
TGTGCCAGCAGTTATGGACAGTACACCGGGGAGCTGTTTTTT | CASSYGQYTGELFF | TRBJ2-2 | few | TRBV6-1 | NA
TGTGCCAGCAGTTCCGGAACTAGCGGGGGAATCACAGATACGCAGTATTTT | CASSSGTSGGITDTQYF | TRBJ2-3 | many | TRBV11-2 | TRBD2
TGTGCCAGTAGTACGGGACTAGCGGGACAAGAGACCCAGTACTTC | CASSTGLAGQETQYF | TRBJ2-5 | few | TRBV19 | TRBD2
TGTGCCATCAGTGAGTCGCGGGCAGGGGCCCGTCCCCGAATTCAGTACTTC | CAISESRAGARPRIQYF | TRBJ2-4 | NA | TRBV10-3 | NA
TGTGCCAGCACCTGGAGGGGTAGCGGCTACGAGCAGTACTTC | CASTWRGSGYEQYF | TRBJ2-7 | NA | TRBV6-1 | NA
TGTGCCAGCAGGGCGACAGGTTACAATGAGCAGTTCTTC | CASRATGYNEQFF | TRBJ2-1 | few | TRBV6-1 | NA
TGTGCCAGCAGTGATTGGGCTAGCGGGAGGAATGAGCAGTTCTTC | CASSDWASGRNEQFF | TRBJ2-1 | many | TRBV2 | TRBD2
TGCGCCAGCAGCGAAAGGACAGGGATGAACACTGAAGCTTTCTTT | CASSERTGMNTEAFF | TRBJ1-1 | few | TRBV5-1 | TRBD1
TGTGCCAGCCGACTAGCGGATTTCTACGAGCAGTACTTC | CASRLADFYEQYF | TRBJ2-7 | NA | TRBV28 | TRBD2
TGTGCCAGCGGCCCCCGGGACACGCAGTATTTT | CASGPRDTQYF | TRBJ2-3 | many | TRBV6-2/TRBV6-3 | NA
TGTGCCAGCAGCTACAACAGGGGGGAGACCCAGTACTTC | CASSYNRGETQYF | TRBJ2-5 | NA | TRBV2 | TRBD1
TGTGCCAGCAGCTCCTCACTGGGGGGGACCCAGTACTTC | CASSSSLGGTQYF | TRBJ2-5 | NA | TRBV7-3 | NA
TGTGCCAGCAGCGCAACGGAGAACTCCTATAATTCACCCCTCCACTTT | CASSATENSYNSPLHF | TRBJ1-6 | few | TRBV7-9 | NA
TGTGCCAGCAGTCCCCTTCAGGGGGCTTACGAGCAGTACTTC | CASSPLQGAYEQYF | TRBJ2-7 | many | TRBV27 | TRBD1
TGTGCTAGTGGCCACGACGGGAACACTGAAGCTTTCTTT | CASGHDGNTEAFF | TRBJ1-1 | NA | TRBV12-5 | NA
TGTGCCAGCACCTGGACAGGGGAAGAGACCCAGTACTTC | CASTWTGEETQYF | TRBJ2-5 | few | TRBV12-3/TRBV12-4 | TRBD1
TGTGCCAGCACCTCAAATCGACTCACTAGGTATCCGTACTTC | CASTSNRLTRYPYF | TRBJ2-5 | many | TRBV28 | NA
TGCGCCAGCAGCTTAGGACTAGCGGTCTTGGTGACAGATACGCAGTATTTT | CASSLGLAVLVTDTQYF | TRBJ2-3 | NA | TRBV5-1 | TRBD2
TGTGCCAGCAGCTTCGGACAACTGAATCAGCCCCAGCATTTT | CASSFGQLNQPQHF | TRBJ1-5 | NA | TRBV7-2 | NA
TGTGCCAGCAGCTTGCGGGACGTCGACGAGCAGTACTTC | CASSLRDVDEQYF | TRBJ2-7 | many | TRBV7-6 | NA
TGTGCCAGCAGTTACCTAGCGGGAACCTACGAGCAGTACTTC | CASSYLAGTYEQYF | TRBJ2-7 | many | TRBV6-2/TRBV6-3 | TRBD2
TGCGCCAGCAGCCGGGGACAACTGAACACCGGGGAGCTGTTTTTT | CASSRGQLNTGELFF | TRBJ2-2 | NA | TRBV7-2 | NA